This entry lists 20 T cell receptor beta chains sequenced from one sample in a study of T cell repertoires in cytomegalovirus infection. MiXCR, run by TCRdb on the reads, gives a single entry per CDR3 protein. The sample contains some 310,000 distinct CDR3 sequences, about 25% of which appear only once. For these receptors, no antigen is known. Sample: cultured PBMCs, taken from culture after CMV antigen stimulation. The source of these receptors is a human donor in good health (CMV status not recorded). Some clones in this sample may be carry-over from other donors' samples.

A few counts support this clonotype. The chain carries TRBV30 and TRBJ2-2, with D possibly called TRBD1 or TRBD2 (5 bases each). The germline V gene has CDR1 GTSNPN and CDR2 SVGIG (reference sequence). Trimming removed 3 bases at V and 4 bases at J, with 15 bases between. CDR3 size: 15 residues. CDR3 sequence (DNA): TGTGCCTGGAGGGGTGAGGGTAGGGGCACCGGGGAGCTGTTTTTT. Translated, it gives CAWRGEGRGTGELFF.

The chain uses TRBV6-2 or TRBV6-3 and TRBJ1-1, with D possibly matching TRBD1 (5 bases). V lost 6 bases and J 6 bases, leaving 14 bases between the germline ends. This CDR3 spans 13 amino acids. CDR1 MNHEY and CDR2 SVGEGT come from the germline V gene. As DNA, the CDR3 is TGTGCCAGCAGCCTTCGCGGGGACGCTGAAGCTTTCTTT. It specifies CASSLRGDAEAFF.

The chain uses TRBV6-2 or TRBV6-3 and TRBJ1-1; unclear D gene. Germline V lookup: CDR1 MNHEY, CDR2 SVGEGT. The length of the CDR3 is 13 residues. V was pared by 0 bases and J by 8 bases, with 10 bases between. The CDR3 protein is CASSYSPGREAFF. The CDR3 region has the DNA TGTGCCAGCAGTTACTCTCCTGGGCGGGAAGCTTTCTTT.

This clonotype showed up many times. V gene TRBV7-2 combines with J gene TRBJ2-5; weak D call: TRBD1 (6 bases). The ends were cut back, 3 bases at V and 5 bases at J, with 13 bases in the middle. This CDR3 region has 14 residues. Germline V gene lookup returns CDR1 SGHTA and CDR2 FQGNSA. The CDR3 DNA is TGTGCCAGCAGCTTTTCACAGGGTGGGGAGACCCAGTACTTC. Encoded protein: CASSFSQGGETQYF.

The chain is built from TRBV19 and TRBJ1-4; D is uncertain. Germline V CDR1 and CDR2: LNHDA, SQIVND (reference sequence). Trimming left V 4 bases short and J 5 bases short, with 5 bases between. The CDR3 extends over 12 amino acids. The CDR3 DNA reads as TGTGCCAGTAGTAAAGGGAATGAAAAACTGTTTTTT. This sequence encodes CASSKGNEKLFF.

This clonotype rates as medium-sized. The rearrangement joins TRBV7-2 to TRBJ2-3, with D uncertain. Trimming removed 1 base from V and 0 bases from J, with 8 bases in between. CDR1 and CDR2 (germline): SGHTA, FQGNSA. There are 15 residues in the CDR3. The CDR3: CASSLGAPSTDTQYF. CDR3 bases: TGTGCCAGCAGCTTAGGAGCGCCAAGCACAGATACGCAGTATTTT.

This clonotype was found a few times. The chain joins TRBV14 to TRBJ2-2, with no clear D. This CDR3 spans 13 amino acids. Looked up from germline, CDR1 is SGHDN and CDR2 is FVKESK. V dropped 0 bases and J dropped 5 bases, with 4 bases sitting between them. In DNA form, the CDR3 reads TGTGCCAGCAGCCAAGATACAACCGGGGAGCTGTTTTTT. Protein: CASSQDTTGELFF.

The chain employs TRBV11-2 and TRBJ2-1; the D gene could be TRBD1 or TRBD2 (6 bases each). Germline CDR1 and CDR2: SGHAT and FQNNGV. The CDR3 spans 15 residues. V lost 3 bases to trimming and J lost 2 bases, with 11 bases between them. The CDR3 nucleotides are TGTGCCAGCAGCTTTAAGGGGGAGGCCTACAATGAGCAGTTCTTC. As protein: CASSFKGEAYNEQFF.

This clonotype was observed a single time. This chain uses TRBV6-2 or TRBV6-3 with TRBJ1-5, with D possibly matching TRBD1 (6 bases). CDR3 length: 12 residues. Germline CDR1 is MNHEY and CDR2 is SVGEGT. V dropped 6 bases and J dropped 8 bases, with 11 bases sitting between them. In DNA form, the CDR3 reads TGTGCCAGCAGCCGGACAGAGGAGCCCCAGCATTTT. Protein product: CASSRTEEPQHF.

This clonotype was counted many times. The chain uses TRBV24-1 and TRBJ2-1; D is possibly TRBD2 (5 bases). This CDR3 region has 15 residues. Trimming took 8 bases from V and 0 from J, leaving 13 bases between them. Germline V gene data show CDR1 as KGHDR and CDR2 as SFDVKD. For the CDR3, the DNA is TGTGCCACCACTAGCCACCAAGGCTCCTACAATGAGCAGTTCTTC. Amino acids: CATTSHQGSYNEQFF.

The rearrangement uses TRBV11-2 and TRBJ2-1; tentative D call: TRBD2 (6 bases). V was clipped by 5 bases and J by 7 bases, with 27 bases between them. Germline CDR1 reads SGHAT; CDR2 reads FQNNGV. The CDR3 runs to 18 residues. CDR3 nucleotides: TGTGCCAGCAGCCCCCTTTTAACGGGAGATTGGTTTAGGAATGAGCAGTTCTTC. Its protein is CASSPLLTGDWFRNEQFF.

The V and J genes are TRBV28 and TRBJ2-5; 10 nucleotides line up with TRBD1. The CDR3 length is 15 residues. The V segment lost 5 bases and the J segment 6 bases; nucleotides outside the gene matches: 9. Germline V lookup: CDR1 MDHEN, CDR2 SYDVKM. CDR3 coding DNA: TGTGCCAGCAGTCCTCTGGACAGGGGGTTGAAGACCCAGTACTTC. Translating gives CASSPLDRGLKTQYF.

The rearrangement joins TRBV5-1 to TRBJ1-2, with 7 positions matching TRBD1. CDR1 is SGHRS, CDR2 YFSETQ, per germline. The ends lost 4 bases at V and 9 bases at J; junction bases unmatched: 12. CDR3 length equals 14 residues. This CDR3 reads CASSRGDSPLRYTF. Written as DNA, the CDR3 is TGCGCCAGCAGCCGGGGGGACAGTCCCCTTCGCTACACCTTC.

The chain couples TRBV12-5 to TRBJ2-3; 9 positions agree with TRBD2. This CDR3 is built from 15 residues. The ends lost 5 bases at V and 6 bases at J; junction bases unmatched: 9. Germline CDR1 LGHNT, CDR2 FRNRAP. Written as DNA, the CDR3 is TGTGCTAGTGGTGATATAGCGGGAGTGTATGATACGCAGTATTTT. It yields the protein CASGDIAGVYDTQYF.

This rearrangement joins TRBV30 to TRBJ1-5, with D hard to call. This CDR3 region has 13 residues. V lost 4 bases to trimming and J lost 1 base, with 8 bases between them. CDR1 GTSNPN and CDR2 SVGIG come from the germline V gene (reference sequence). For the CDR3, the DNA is TGTGCCTGGAACGGAAGGAGCAATCAGCCCCAGCATTTT. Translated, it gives CAWNGRSNQPQHF. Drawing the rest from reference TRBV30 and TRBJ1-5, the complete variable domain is SQTIHQWPATLVQPVGSPLSLECTVEGTSNPNLYWYRQAAGRGLQLLFYSVGIGQISSEVPQNLSASRPQDRQFILSSKKLLLSDSGFYLCAWNGRSNQPQHFGDGTRLSIL.

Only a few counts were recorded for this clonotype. The CDR3 region is CASSGRGGTYEQYV. In nucleotides, the CDR3 is TGTGCCAGCAGCGGACGAGGGGGTACCTACGAGCAGTACGTC. J is TRBJ2-7 and V is TRBV7-9; TRBD1 is a possible D gene (6 bases). V dropped 5 bases and J dropped 2 bases, with 13 bases sitting between them. CDR3 length: 14 amino acids. Germline V gives CDR1 SEHNR, CDR2 FQNEAQ (reference sequence).

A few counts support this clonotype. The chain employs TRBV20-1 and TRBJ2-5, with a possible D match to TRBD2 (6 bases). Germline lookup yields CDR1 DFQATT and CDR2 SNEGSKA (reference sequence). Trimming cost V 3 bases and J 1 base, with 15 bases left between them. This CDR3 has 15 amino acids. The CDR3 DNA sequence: TGCAGTGCTAGGCTAGGGGAGGCCCTCCAAGAGACCCAGTACTTC. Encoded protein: CSARLGEALQETQYF.

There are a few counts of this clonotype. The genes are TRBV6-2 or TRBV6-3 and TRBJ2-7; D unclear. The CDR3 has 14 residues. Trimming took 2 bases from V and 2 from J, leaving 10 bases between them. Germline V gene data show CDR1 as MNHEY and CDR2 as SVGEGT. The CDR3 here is CASSYTESAYEQYF. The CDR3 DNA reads TGTGCCAGCAGTTACACCGAGAGTGCCTACGAGCAGTACTTC.

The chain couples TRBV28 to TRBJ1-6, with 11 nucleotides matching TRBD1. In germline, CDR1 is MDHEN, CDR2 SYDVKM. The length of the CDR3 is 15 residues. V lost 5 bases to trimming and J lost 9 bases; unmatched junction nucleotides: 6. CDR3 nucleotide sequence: TGTGCCAGCAGTCGTGGGACAGGGGGGGGTTCACCCCTCCACTTT. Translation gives CASSRGTGGGSPLHF.

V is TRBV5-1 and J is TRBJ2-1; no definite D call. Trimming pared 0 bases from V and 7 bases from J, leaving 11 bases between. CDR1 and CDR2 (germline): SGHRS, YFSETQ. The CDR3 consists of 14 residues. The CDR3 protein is CASSLAAARNEQFF. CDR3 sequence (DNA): TGCGCCAGCAGCTTGGCTGCTGCCAGGAATGAGCAGTTCTTC.